This TCR beta chain was documented in a study of chemoradiotherapy in HPV16-positive cancers. Background on the study: Functional T-cell assays on a couple of HPV16-positive patients' cells defined candidate HPV-specific clones and common TCR motifs. General observations from the study: Non-HPV-specific T cells did not expand in tumors during treatment, whereas candidate HPV-specific clones and E7-related motifs did. Functional assays defining HPV-specific T cells used only a couple of HPV16-positive patients.

The CDR3 loop spans 13 amino acids. Trimming shortened V by 8 bases and J by 1 base, and 9 bases separated the two germline ends. Looked up from germline, CDR1 is SGHTA and CDR2 is FQGNSA. Turning to this clone: Its antigen is not identified.

Produced via immunoSEQ multiplex PCR; TCRdb's table is partial and in-frame only. The sample carries around 5,700 clones, about 85% recorded once. The receptor comes from a human donor with HPV-associated anogenital cancer. The sequences come from tumor tissue, collected from a patient who underwent chemoradiotherapy. The chain couples TRBV7-2 to TRBJ1-3; D ambiguous. The CDR3 bases are TGTGCCAGCGGCCACAGTTCTGGAAACACCATATATTTT. It is translated as CASGHSSGNTIYF.